One T cell receptor beta chain is described in this entry. Authors' analysis steps: From reference gene primer amplification, estimates of nucleated cell counts were derived. Data came from immunoSEQ multiplex PCR; TCRdb stores just in-frame clones and leaves some out. That table is the source of V, J and clone size, and D and trimming were worked out from the DNA. The sample shows about 210,000 clones, 88% of them seen only once. The entry originates in a study of blood T cell repertoires in COVID-19. Study background: COVID-19 samples, acute and convalescent, were from the United States, Italy and Spain. From T cells, B-cell-depleted T cells, or PBMCs came the material, which was cDNA or gDNA.

The study drew participants aged about 18 to 89 years from approximately 25 US areas. The sample was PBMCs or T cells enriched from blood (not recorded which). This clonotype was obtained from a woman aged 40 to 55 with acute COVID-19.

The CDR3 coding sequence is TGTGCCAGCAGTTTGCTCTCTACAGGGCGGGAGACCCAGTACTTC. Its protein product is CASSLLSTGRETQYF. The rearrangement links TRBV27 to TRBJ2-5; D might be TRBD1 (6 bases). The CDR3 spans 15 residues. Trimming shortened V by 3 bases and J by 5 bases, and 16 bases separated the two germline ends. CDR1 is MNHEY and CDR2 is SMNVEV in the germline V gene (reference sequence).